In this sample, the clone carrying this T cell receptor (beta chain) turned up once. The CDR3 is 14 residues long. Germline assignment: CDR1 KGHDR and CDR2 SFDVKD. V dropped 8 bases and J dropped 0; count of bases not matched to a gene: 4. The data originate from a study of blood T cell repertoires in COVID-19. Study as a whole: Collection of acute and convalescent COVID-19 samples took place in the United States, Italy and Spain.

The data were produced by immunoSEQ multiplex PCR, yet TCRdb's version contains in-frame clones alone and is incomplete. The profile shows around 150,000 clones, 80% of them singletons. The source of this sequence is a woman aged 60-75 years who had recovered from COVID-19. The sequencing input was PBMCs or T cells enriched from blood (not recorded which). The chain links TRBV24-1 to TRBJ2-3; the match to TRBD2 covers 7 bases. CDR3 in amino acids: CATTTSDSTDTQYF. The CDR3 DNA reads as TGTGCCACCACCACTAGCGACAGCACAGATACGCAGTATTTT.